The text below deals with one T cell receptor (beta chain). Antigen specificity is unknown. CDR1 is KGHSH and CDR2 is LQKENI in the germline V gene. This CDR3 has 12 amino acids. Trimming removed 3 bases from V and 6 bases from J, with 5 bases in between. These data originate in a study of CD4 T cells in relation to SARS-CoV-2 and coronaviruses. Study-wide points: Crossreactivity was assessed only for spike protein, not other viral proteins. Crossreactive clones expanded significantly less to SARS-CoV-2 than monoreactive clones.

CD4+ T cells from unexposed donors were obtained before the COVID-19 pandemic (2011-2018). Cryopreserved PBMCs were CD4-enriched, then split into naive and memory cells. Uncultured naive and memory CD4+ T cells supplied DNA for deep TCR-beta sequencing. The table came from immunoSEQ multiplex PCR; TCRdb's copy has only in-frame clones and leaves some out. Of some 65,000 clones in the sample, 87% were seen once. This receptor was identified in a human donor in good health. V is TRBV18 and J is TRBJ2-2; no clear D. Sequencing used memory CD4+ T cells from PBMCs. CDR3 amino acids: CASSPWAGELFF. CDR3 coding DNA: TGTGCCAGCTCACCGTGGGCCGGGGAGCTGTTTTTT.